The 2 T cell receptor beta chains given below trace back to one sample, sequenced in a study of OX40 agonist ivuxolimab in advanced cancers. Measured with immunoSEQ multiplex PCR; TCRdb has only the in-frame clones, and not every one. The data contain 60,000 to 65,000 clones, about 83% of them singletons. Sequences were derived from CD4+ or CD8+ T cells sorted from blood, sampled in a trial of the OX40 agonist ivuxolimab. All receptors derive from an adult with an advanced solid tumor such as melanoma, head and neck, liver or kidney cancer.

This clone has a handful of counts. The chain has TRBV7-2 and TRBJ1-3; no clear D gene. The germline V gene encodes CDR1 SGHTA and CDR2 FQGNSA. The CDR3 loop spans 13 amino acids. Deletions cut 5 bases from V and 0 bases from J, with 5 bases between. The CDR3 protein is CASSRNSGNTIYF. CDR3 bases: TGTGCCAGCAGCCGTAACTCTGGAAACACCATATATTTT.

The chain uses TRBV9 and TRBJ1-1; D perhaps matches TRBD1 (6 bases). Germline-derived CDR1 and CDR2 are SGDLS and YYNGEE. The CDR3 extends over 14 amino acids. V lost 5 bases and J lost 0, with 11 bases in between. CDR3 nucleotides: TGTGCCAGCAGTAGAACAGGGATGAACACTGAAGCTTTCTTT. Translated, it gives CASSRTGMNTEAFF.